This T cell receptor beta chain was identified in a study of T cells expressing NK-cell markers. From its re-call of the 5' RACE reads, TCRdb lists each CDR3 protein once, without DNA. Recorded for this sample: about 30,000 distinct CDR3 sequences. The CDR3 has 13 amino acids. In germline, CDR1 is MGHRA, CDR2 YSYEKL. The sample consisted of blood T cells: a sorted CD56 or NKG2C T cell subset, CD4+ or CD8+ T cells, or bulk PBMC T cells (not recorded which). This clonotype originated in a woman between 18 and 75 years old in good health. The chain has TRBV4-1 and TRBJ2-7. The CDR3 sequence: CASSRTVSYEQYF.